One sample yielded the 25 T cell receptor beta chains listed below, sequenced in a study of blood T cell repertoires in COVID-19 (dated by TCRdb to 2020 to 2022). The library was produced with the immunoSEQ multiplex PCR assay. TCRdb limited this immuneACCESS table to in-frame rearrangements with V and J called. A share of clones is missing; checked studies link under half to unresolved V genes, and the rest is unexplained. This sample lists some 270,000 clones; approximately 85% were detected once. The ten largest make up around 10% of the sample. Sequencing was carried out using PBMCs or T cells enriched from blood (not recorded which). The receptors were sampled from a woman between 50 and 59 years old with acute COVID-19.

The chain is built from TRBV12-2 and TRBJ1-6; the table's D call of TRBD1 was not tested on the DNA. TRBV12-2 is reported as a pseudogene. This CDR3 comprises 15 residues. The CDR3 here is CASRFLSSYNSPLHF. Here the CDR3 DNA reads TGTGCAAGTCGCTTTTTGTCCAGCTATAATTCACCCCTCCACTTT.

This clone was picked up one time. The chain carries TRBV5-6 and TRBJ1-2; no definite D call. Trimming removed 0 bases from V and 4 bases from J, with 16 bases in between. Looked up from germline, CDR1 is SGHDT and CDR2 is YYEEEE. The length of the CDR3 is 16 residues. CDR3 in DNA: TGTGCCAGCAGCTTGGTTGGGCAGGTTACCTTCTATGGCTACACCTTC. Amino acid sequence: CASSLVGQVTFYGYTF.

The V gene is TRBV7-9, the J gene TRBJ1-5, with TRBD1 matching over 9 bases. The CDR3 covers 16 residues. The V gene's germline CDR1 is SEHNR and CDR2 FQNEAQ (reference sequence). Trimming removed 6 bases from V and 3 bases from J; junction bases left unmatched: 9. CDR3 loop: CASSPGQGSNNQPQHF. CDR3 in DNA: TGTGCCAGCAGTCCTGGACAGGGGAGCAACAATCAGCCCCAGCATTTT.

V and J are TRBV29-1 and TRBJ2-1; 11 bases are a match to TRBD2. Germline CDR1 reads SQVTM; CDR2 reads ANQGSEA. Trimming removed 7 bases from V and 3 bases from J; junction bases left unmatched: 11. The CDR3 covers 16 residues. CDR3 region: CSATGLAGGNYNEQFF. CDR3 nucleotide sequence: TGCAGCGCGACAGGCCTAGCGGGGGGAAACTACAATGAGCAGTTCTTC.

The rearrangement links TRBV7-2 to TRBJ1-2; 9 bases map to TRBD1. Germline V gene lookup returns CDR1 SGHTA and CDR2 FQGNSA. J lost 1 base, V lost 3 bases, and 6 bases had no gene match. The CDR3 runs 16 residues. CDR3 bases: TGTGCCAGCAGCTTGACCGGGACAGGGTTTAACTATGGCTACACCTTC. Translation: CASSLTGTGFNYGYTF.

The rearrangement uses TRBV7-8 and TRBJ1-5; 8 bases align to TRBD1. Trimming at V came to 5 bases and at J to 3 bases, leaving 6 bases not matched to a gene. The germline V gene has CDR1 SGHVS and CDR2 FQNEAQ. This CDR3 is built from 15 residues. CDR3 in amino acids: CASSRRTGNNQPQHF. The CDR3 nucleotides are TGTGCCAGCAGCCGTCGGACAGGGAACAATCAGCCCCAGCATTTT.

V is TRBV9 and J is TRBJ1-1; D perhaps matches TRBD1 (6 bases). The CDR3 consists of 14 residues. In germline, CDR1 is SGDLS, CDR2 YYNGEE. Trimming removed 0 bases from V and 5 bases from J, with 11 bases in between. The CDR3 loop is CASSVDWGRTEAFF. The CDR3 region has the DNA TGTGCCAGCAGCGTAGATTGGGGGCGGACTGAAGCTTTCTTT.

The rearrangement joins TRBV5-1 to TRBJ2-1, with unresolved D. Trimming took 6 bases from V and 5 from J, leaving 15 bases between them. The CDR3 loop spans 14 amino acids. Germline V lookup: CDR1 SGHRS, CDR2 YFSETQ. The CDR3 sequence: CASTRPSTDNEQFF. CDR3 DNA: TGCGCCAGCACCAGACCCTCAACAGACAATGAGCAGTTCTTC.

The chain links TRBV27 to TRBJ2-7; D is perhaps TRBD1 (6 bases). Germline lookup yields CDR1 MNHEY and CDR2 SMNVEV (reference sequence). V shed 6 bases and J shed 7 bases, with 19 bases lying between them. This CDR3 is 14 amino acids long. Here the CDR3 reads CASSPGQFLREQYF. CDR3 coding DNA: TGTGCCAGCAGCCCTGGACAGTTCCTCAGGGAGCAGTACTTC.

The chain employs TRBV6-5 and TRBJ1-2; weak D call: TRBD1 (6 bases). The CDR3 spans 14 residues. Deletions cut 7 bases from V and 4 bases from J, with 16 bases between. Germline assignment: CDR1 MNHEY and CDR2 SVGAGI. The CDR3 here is CASNHRVEGYGYTF. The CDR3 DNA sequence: TGTGCCAGCAACCACAGGGTGGAAGGCTATGGCTACACCTTC.

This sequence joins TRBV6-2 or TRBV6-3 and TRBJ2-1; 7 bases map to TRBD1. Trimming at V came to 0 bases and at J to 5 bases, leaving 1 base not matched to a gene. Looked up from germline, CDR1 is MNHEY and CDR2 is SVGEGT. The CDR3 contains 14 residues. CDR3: CASSYSDRNNEQFF. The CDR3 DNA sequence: TGTGCCAGCAGTTACTCGGACAGGAACAATGAGCAGTTCTTC.

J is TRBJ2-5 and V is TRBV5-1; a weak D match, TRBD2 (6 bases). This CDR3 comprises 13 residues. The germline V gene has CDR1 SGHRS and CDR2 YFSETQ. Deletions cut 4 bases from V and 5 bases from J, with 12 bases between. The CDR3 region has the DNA TGCGCCAGCAGCCGGGGGTCAATGGAGACCCAGTACTTC. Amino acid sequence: CASSRGSMETQYF.

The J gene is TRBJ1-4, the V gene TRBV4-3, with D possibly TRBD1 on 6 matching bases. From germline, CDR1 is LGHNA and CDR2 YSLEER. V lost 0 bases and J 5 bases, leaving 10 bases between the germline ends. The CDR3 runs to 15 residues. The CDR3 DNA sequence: TGCGCCAGCAGCCAAGAGGGGGGGCGGAATGAAAAACTGTTTTTT. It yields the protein CASSQEGGRNEKLFF.

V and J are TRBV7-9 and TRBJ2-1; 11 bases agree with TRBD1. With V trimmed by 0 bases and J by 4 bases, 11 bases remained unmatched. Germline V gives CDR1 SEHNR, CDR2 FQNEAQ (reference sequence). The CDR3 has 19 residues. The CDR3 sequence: CASSLARTGGLVGYNEQFF. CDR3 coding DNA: TGTGCCAGCAGCTTAGCGCGGACAGGGGGCTTAGTAGGGTACAATGAGCAGTTCTTC.

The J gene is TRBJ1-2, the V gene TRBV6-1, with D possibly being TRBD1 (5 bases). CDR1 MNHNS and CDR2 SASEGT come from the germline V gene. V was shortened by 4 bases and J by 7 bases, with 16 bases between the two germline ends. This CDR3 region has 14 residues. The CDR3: CASSGARQMSGYTF. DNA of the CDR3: TGTGCCAGCAGTGGAGCGAGACAGATGTCTGGCTACACCTTC.

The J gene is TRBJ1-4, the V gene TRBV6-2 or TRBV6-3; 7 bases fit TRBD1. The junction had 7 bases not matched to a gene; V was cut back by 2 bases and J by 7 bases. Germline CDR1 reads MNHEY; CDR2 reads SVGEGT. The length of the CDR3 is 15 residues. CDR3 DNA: TGTGCCAGCAGTTACCCAACAGGGGCCTTTGAAAAACTGTTTTTT. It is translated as CASSYPTGAFEKLFF.

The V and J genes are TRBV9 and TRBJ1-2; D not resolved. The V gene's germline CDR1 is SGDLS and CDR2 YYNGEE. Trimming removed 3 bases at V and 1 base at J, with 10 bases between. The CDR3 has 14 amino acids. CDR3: CASSGGTLNYGYTF. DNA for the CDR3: TGTGCCAGCAGCGGAGGAACACTTAACTATGGCTACACCTTC.

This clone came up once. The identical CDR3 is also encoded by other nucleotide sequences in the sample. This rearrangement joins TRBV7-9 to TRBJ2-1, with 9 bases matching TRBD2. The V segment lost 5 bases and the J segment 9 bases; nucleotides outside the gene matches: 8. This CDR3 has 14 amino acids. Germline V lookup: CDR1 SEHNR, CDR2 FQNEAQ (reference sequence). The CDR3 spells CASSLRGGAGEQFF. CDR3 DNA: TGTGCCAGCAGCCTGCGCGGGGGGGCGGGTGAGCAGTTCTTC.

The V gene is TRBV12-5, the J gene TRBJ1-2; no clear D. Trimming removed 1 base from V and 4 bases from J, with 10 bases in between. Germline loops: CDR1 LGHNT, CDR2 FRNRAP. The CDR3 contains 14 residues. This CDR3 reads CASGLAEGFYGYTF. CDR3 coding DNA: TGTGCTAGTGGTTTGGCGGAGGGTTTCTATGGCTACACCTTC.

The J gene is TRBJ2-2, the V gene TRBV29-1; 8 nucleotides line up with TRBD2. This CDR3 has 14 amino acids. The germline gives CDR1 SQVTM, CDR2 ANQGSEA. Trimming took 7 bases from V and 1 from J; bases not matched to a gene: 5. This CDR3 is CSGTAGVNTGELFF. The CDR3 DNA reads TGCAGCGGAACAGCGGGAGTGAACACCGGGGAGCTGTTTTTT.

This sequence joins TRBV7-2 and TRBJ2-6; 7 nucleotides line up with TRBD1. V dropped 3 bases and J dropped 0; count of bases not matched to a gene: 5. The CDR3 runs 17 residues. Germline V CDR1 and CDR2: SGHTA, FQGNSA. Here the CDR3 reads CASSLTGSLSGANVLTF. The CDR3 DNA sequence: TGTGCCAGCAGCTTGACAGGGAGCCTCTCTGGGGCCAACGTCCTGACTTTC.

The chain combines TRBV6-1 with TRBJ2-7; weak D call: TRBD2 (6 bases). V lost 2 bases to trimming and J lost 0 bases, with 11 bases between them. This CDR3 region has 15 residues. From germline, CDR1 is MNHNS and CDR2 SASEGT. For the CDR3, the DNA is TGTGCCAGCAGTGAAAGTGGGGGGACCTCCTACGAGCAGTACTTC. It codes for CASSESGGTSYEQYF.

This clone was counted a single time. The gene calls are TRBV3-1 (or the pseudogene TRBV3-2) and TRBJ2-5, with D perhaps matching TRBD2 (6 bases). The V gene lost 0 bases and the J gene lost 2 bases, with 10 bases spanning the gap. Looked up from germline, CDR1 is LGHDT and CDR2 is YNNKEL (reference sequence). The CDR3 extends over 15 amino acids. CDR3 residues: CASSQENAGQETQYF. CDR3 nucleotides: TGTGCCAGCAGCCAAGAAAACGCGGGGCAAGAGACCCAGTACTTC.

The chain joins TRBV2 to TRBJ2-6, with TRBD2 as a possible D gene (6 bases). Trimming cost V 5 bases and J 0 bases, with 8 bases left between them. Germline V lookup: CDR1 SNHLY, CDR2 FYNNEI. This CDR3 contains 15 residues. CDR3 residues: CASSLLASGANVLTF. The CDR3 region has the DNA TGTGCCAGCAGTTTACTAGCCTCTGGGGCCAACGTCCTGACTTTC.

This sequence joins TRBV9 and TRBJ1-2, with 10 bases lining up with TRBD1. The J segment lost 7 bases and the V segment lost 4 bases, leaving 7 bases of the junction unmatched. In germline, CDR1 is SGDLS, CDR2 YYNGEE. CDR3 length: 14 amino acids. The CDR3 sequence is CASSPRQGASGYTF. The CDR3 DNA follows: TGTGCCAGCAGCCCCCGACAGGGGGCGAGTGGCTACACCTTC.